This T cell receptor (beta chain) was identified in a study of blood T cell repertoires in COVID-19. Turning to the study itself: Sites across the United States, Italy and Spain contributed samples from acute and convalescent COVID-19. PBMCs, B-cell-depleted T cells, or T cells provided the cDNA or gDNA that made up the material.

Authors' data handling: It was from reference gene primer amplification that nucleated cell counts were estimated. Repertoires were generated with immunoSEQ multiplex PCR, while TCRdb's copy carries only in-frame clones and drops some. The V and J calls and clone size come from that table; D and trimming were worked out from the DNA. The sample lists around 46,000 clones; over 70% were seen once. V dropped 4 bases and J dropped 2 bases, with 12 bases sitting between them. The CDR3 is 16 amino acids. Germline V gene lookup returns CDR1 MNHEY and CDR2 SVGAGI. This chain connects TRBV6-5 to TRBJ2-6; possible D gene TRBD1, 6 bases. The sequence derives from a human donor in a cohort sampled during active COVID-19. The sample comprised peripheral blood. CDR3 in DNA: TGTGCCAGCAGTTCGAATCAGGGGCCTGGGGCCAACGTCCTGACTTTC. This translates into CASSSNQGPGANVLTF.